This T cell receptor (beta chain) was documented in a study of metastatic and nonmetastatic thyroid tumors. As for the study in general: Patients with malignant and benign thyroid disease provided blood and tumor or nodule tissue, whose repertoires were compared. Findings and limits, study-wide: Benign nodules were reported to have significantly lower TCR beta diversity than malignant thyroid tumors, in blood and tumor.

MiXCR re-clonotyped the PCR reads for TCRdb. The top ten hold around two fifths of the sample, which has around 29,000 clones, around 20% seen once. Germline loops: CDR1 DFQATT, CDR2 SNEGSKA (reference sequence). The CDR3 covers 13 residues. This clone was counted ten times or more. Its antigen is as yet unknown. This sequence may be a read error, since a much larger clone differs from it by one base. This specimen includes other DNA sequences encoding the same CDR3. Each patient came to thyroid surgery without any prior treatment (of any kind). The sample taken for sequencing was blood. V and J are TRBV20-1 and TRBJ2-3, with D possibly TRBD1 on 5 matching bases. This TCR was sampled from a female donor with papillary thyroid cancer or a benign thyroid nodule (not recorded which). Some clones in this sample may be carry-over from other donors' samples. The CDR3 DNA reads as TGCAGCGCTAGGGGTTACCACCCAGATACGCAGTATTTT. This encodes CSARGYHPDTQYF.